These 28 T cell receptor beta chains were sequenced from one sample in a study of blood T cells in healthy people across ages. Then a second PCR, running roughly 7 to 11 cycles, was carried out with a sample-barcoded 5' primer and a J-beta primer mix. Using its own MiXCR run on the 5' RACE reads, TCRdb lists one record per CDR3 protein. The sample holds some 860,000 distinct CDR3 sequences, about 56% seen once. Sequenced: blood. These receptor sequences come from a man aged 35-49 years in good health.

About this clonotype itself: A junction boundary mismatches the germline segment, possibly from a read error. The V call is TRBV6-1, the J call TRBJ1-4; the D gene is possibly TRBD1 (5 bases). The germline V gene has CDR1 MNHNS and CDR2 SASEGT. This CDR3 contains 18 residues. CDR3 in amino acids: CAGSPLGSGTDYNEKLFF. In DNA form, the CDR3 reads TGTGCCGGCAGTCCCCTAGGTTCGGGGACGGACTACAATGAAAAACTGTTTTTT.

This clonotype showed up just a few times. The chain uses TRBV29-1 and TRBJ2-7; the D call may be TRBD1 or TRBD2 (6 bases each). Germline assignment: CDR1 SQVTM and CDR2 ANQGSEA. V lost 6 bases, J lost 2 bases, and 17 bases lay in between. The CDR3 has 14 residues. CDR3 sequence (DNA): TGCAGCGTCGGGGGCCTGACAGTCACCTACGAGCAGTACTTC. This translates into CSVGGLTVTYEQYF.

The chain couples TRBV3-1 to TRBJ2-3; TRBD2 might be the D (5 bases). The CDR3 loop spans 14 amino acids. The germline V gene encodes CDR1 LGHDT and CDR2 YNNKEL (reference sequence). Trimming took 4 bases from V and 2 from J, leaving 10 bases between them. The CDR3 DNA is TGTGCCAGCAGCCCTTCTCGGGACACAGATACGCAGTATTTT. It is translated as CASSPSRDTDTQYF.

The chain couples TRBV27 to TRBJ2-7; D gene ambiguous. V gave up 8 bases and J gave up 5 bases, with 13 bases separating them. The germline CDR1 and CDR2 sequences are MNHEY and SMNVEV (reference sequence). CDR3 length: 12 residues. CDR3 protein: CASRTSTNEQYF. The CDR3 DNA reads TGTGCCAGCCGGACGAGCACCAACGAGCAGTACTTC.

This rearrangement joins TRBV3-1 to TRBJ2-7; D is unresolved. The CDR3 is 14 residues long. CDR1 and CDR2 (germline): LGHDT, YNNKEL (reference sequence). Trimming took off 0 bases at V and 2 bases at J, with 8 bases between the two ends. CDR3 coding DNA: TGTGCCAGCAGCCAAGAGCGAGATACCTACGAGCAGTACTTC. Translating gives CASSQERDTYEQYF.

V and J are TRBV5-1 and TRBJ2-3, with TRBD2 matching over 7 bases. The CDR3 has 15 residues. The J segment lost 2 bases and the V segment lost 4 bases, leaving 7 bases of the junction unmatched. Germline V gene data show CDR1 as SGHRS and CDR2 as YFSETQ. CDR3 bases: TGCGCCAGCAGCCCATACGGGGGGTCCACAGATACGCAGTATTTT. This codes for CASSPYGGSTDTQYF.

The rearrangement uses TRBV20-1 and TRBJ2-7; D gene unclear. V was trimmed by 0 bases and J by 3 bases, leaving 6 bases between them. This CDR3 spans 12 amino acids. Germline V gives CDR1 DFQATT, CDR2 SNEGSKA (reference sequence). The CDR3 here is CSARDFDYEQYF. In DNA, the CDR3 is TGCAGTGCTAGAGACTTTGACTACGAGCAGTACTTC.

This chain connects TRBV6-2 or TRBV6-3 to TRBJ1-1; tentatively, D is TRBD1 (6 bases). Germline CDR1 and CDR2: MNHEY and SVGEGT. The V end was cut by 6 bases, the J end by 4 bases, with 12 bases between. The CDR3 runs to 13 residues. CDR3 amino acids: CASRGLGGTEAFF. CDR3 nucleotides: TGTGCCAGCAGAGGACTAGGGGGCACTGAAGCTTTCTTT.

In its sample, this clonotype was seen a few times. The J gene is TRBJ2-1, the V gene TRBV28; D may be TRBD1 (6 bases). V lost 6 bases, J lost 3 bases, and 12 bases lay in between. The CDR3 has 14 residues. Per germline, CDR1 MDHEN and CDR2 SYDVKM. CDR3 nucleotides: TGTGCCAGCAGAGCCACAGGGATCTACAATGAGCAGTTCTTC. Its translation is CASRATGIYNEQFF.

This sequence joins TRBV6-2 or TRBV6-3 and TRBJ1-2; D not certain. Trimming took off 5 bases at V and 3 bases at J, with 16 bases between the two ends. Germline CDR1 MNHEY, CDR2 SVGEGT. This CDR3 is 15 amino acids long. CDR3 region: CASSPIPGRYYGYTF. CDR3 bases: TGTGCCAGCAGTCCTATACCTGGGCGGTACTATGGCTACACCTTC.

This chain joins TRBV7-3 and TRBJ2-5; 8 nucleotides align to TRBD1. Germline trimming cut 5 bases from V and 0 bases from J; bases unmatched to any gene: 8. Germline V gives CDR1 SGHTA, CDR2 FQGTGA. This CDR3 contains 16 residues. Here the CDR3 DNA reads TGTGCCAGCAGCCTCACCCCGGACAGGGACCAAGAGACCCAGTACTTC. Residues: CASSLTPDRDQETQYF. The whole variable domain, filled in from reference TRBV7-3 and TRBJ2-5, reads GAGVSQTPSNKVTEKGKYVELRCDPISGHTALYWYRQSLGQGPEFLIYFQGTGAADDSGLPNDRFFAVRPEGSVSTLKIQRTERGDSAVYLCASSLTPDRDQETQYFGPGTRLLVL.

V gene TRBV5-1 combines with J gene TRBJ2-1; TRBD1 might be the D (6 bases). The V gene's germline CDR1 is SGHRS and CDR2 YFSETQ. The CDR3 runs 18 residues. V was shortened by 1 base and J by 3 bases, with 20 bases between the two germline ends. The chain's CDR3 is CASSLFGQTGGYYNEQFF. Here the CDR3 DNA reads TGCGCCAGCAGCTTGTTCGGTCAGACAGGAGGCTACTACAATGAGCAGTTCTTC.

Details on this clonotype: At one end, the junction sequence differs from germline, possibly due to a read error. The V and J genes are TRBV4-2 and TRBJ2-5; no firm D call. The germline CDR1 and CDR2 sequences are LGHNA and YNFKEQ. The CDR3 is 13 amino acids. The DNA of the CDR3 is TGTACCAGCAGCCAAGCGCCTCGGGAGACCCAGTACTTC. It encodes CTSSQAPRETQYF.

This chain links TRBV20-1 with TRBJ1-1, with D uncertain. The CDR3 covers 15 residues. Germline-derived CDR1 and CDR2 are DFQATT and SNEGSKA (reference sequence). V dropped 8 bases and J dropped 1 base, with 20 bases sitting between them. The CDR3 loop reads CSSLEALKSNTEAFF. CDR3 nucleotides: TGCAGTTCTTTAGAAGCCCTTAAGTCGAACACTGAAGCTTTCTTT.

In its sample, this clonotype was seen once. J is TRBJ2-7 and V is TRBV3-1; TRBD2 aligns across 12 bases. V was pared by 4 bases and J by 0 bases, with 1 base of the junction left unmatched. From germline, CDR1 is LGHDT and CDR2 YNNKEL (reference sequence). The CDR3 runs to 15 residues. The CDR3 reads CASSRLAGDSYEQYF. CDR3 sequence (DNA): TGTGCCAGCAGCCGACTAGCGGGAGACTCCTACGAGCAGTACTTC.

The V gene is TRBV7-2, the J gene TRBJ2-1; 7 nucleotides align to TRBD1. Losses at the gene ends were 5 bases for V and 9 bases for J; bases not matched to a gene: 10. This CDR3 contains 14 residues. CDR1 and CDR2 from the germline V gene are SGHTA and FQGNSA. The CDR3 sequence is CASSPIRGSGEQFF. CDR3 nucleotide sequence: TGTGCCAGCAGCCCCATCAGGGGGAGTGGTGAGCAGTTCTTC.

V usage is TRBV9 and J usage is TRBJ2-3, with 10 bases matching TRBD2. The CDR3 runs 15 residues. J lost 4 bases, V lost 3 bases, and 5 bases had no gene match. The germline V gene encodes CDR1 SGDLS and CDR2 YYNGEE. The CDR3, as DNA: TGTGCCAGCAGCGCGGGACTAGCGATCCCAGATACGCAGTATTTT. Encoded protein: CASSAGLAIPDTQYF. The whole variable domain, remainder taken from reference TRBV9 and TRBJ2-3, is DSGVTQTPKHLITATGQRVTLRCSPRSGDLSVYWYQQSLDQGLQFLIQYYNGEERAKGNILERFSAQQFPDLHSELNLSSLELGDSALYFCASSAGLAIPDTQYFGPGTRLTVL.

The genes are TRBV9 and TRBJ1-6, with 8 bases that match TRBD1. The CDR3 is 17 amino acids. Germline values: CDR1 SGDLS, CDR2 YYNGEE. V lost 2 bases and J lost 5; bases outside the gene matches: 9. The CDR3, as DNA: TGTGCCAGCAGCGTCGATACAGGGGGAGGGAATAATTCACCCCTCCACTTT. This codes for CASSVDTGGGNNSPLHF.

CDR3 sequence reads: CAISDRKRSFSWYF. Here the CDR3 DNA reads TGTGCCATCAGTGACAGGAAGAGAAGCTTTTCATGGTACTTC. The chain uses TRBV10-3 and TRBJ2-5, with D unclear. The germline V gene encodes CDR1 ENHRY and CDR2 SYGVKD. V lost 3 bases, J lost 13 bases, and 21 bases lay in between. This CDR3 region has 14 residues.

J is TRBJ2-5 and V is TRBV20-1; 8 positions match TRBD2. The trim removed 2 bases at V and 7 bases at J, leaving 12 bases unmatched. The CDR3 consists of 15 residues. Germline lookup yields CDR1 DFQATT and CDR2 SNEGSKA (reference sequence). CDR3: CSARSLTSGPVTQYF. The DNA for the CDR3 is TGCAGTGCTAGATCGCTCACTAGCGGACCTGTGACCCAGTACTTC.

The V call is TRBV7-9, the J call TRBJ2-1; no clear D. The CDR3 is made up of 14 amino acids. The V end was cut by 0 bases, the J end by 6 bases, with 9 bases between. Germline CDR1 is SEHNR and CDR2 is FQNEAQ (reference sequence). The CDR3 nucleotides read TGTGCCAGCAGCTTAGCAGATAGAGTCAATGAGCAGTTCTTC. Its translation is CASSLADRVNEQFF.

The chain recombines TRBV11-3 with TRBJ2-2; the D call may be TRBD1 or TRBD2 (5 bases each). The ends were cut back, 1 base at V and 3 bases at J, with 9 bases in the middle. Germline CDR1 is SGHNT and CDR2 is YENEEA. The CDR3 has 15 residues. This CDR3 reads CASSLGGRDTGELFF. Here the CDR3 DNA reads TGTGCCAGCAGCTTAGGGGGGAGAGACACCGGGGAGCTGTTTTTT.

This clonotype appeared once. The genes are TRBV27 and TRBJ2-5; perhaps D is TRBD1 or TRBD2 (5 bases each). This CDR3 region has 14 residues. V was cut by 3 bases and J by 3 bases, with 11 bases left in between. Per germline, CDR1 MNHEY and CDR2 SMNVEV (reference sequence). The CDR3 loop reads CASSLLLGEETQYF. Here the CDR3 DNA reads TGTGCCAGCAGTTTGTTGTTGGGGGAAGAGACCCAGTACTTC.

The rearrangement joins TRBV29-1 to TRBJ2-3; 7 nucleotides align to TRBD2. CDR3 size: 15 residues. Germline trimming cut 5 bases from V and 2 bases from J; bases unmatched to any gene: 10. Germline V lookup: CDR1 SQVTM, CDR2 ANQGSEA. CDR3 protein: CSVSGTQSFTDTQYF. CDR3 sequence (DNA): TGCAGCGTTAGCGGGACTCAATCATTCACAGATACGCAGTATTTT.

This chain connects TRBV3-1 to TRBJ2-6, with 8 bases fitting TRBD1. V shed 3 bases, J shed 3 bases, and the junction held 7 bases outside the gene matches. The CDR3 totals 17 residues. The germline V gene encodes CDR1 LGHDT and CDR2 YNNKEL (reference sequence). The CDR3 sequence: CASSQLTGVRGANVLTF. The CDR3 DNA follows: TGTGCCAGCAGCCAGCTGACAGGGGTTCGTGGGGCCAACGTCCTGACTTTC.

Written as DNA, the CDR3 is TGTGCCATCAGTGAGGGGGATTACCCTAGCACAGATACGCAGTATTTT. Its protein is CAISEGDYPSTDTQYF. This sequence joins TRBV10-3 and TRBJ2-3; D is ambiguous. Trimming stripped 2 bases from V and 0 bases from J, with 12 bases between. The germline CDR1 and CDR2 sequences are ENHRY and SYGVKD. The CDR3 length is 16 residues.

This clonotype has only a few counts. The V and J genes are TRBV7-2 and TRBJ1-2, with no clear D. CDR1 SGHTA and CDR2 FQGNSA come from the germline V gene. V gave up 2 bases and J gave up 5 bases, with 18 bases separating them. CDR3 length: 16 residues. CDR3: CASSLLGGRTDYGYTF. The CDR3 DNA follows: TGTGCCAGCAGCTTACTGGGAGGGAGGACTGATTATGGCTACACCTTC.

The CDR3 region has the DNA TGTGCCAGCAGTTTACAAGGGTACACTGAAGCTTTCTTT. It yields the protein CASSLQGYTEAFF. This chain links TRBV12-3 or TRBV12-4 with TRBJ1-1; no reliable D call. This CDR3 is built from 13 residues. Between the trimmed V and J ends, which lost 2 bases and 3 bases, there was a span of 7 bases.